This T cell receptor (beta chain) was found in a study of early T cells in non-severe SARS-CoV-2 infection. Study-wide background: Investigators sequenced bulk RNA drawn from unsorted whole blood, and chains remained unpaired.

cDNA molecules, individually, were tagged with unique molecular identifiers. TCRdb passed the 5' RACE reads through MiXCR, listing each CDR3 protein once. The sample lists tens of thousands of distinct CDR3 sequences; roughly 9.7% were seen once. V gave up 1 base and J gave up 3 bases, with 10 bases separating them. There are 14 residues in the CDR3. Many counts were recorded for this clonotype. The sample was whole blood. V usage is TRBV12-3 or TRBV12-4 and J usage is TRBJ2-7; maybe TRBD1 (6 bases). This sequence originates from an adult who was a healthcare worker with PCR-confirmed SARS-CoV-2 infection or an uninfected control (not recorded which). CDR3 coding DNA: TGTGCCAGCAGTTTAGACCCAGGGGACTACGAGCAGTACTTC. It is translated as CASSLDPGDYEQYF.